This is a list of T cell receptor beta chains from one sample in a study of blood T cell repertoires in COVID-19. Here immunoSEQ multiplex PCR was the method, and the copy in TCRdb shows in-frame clones only, minus some. The table lists approximately 220,000 clones, 83% of them singletons, with around 8.7% in the top ten. Sequencing was performed on peripheral blood. The source is a woman between 45 and 60 years old with acute or convalescent COVID-19. Both conserved end residues are part of each CDR3. The order of the fields is J gene, D gene, V gene, clone size, CDR3 protein, CDR3 DNA. A D gene is named only where the DNA matches it firmly. The size of a clone is reported for some rows only, either as once, few or many, or as a class for expanded clones.

j_call: TRBJ2-1; d_call: -; v_call: TRBV10-3; clone_size: once; cdr3_aa: CAISPNRAGSRDEQFF; cdr3_nt: TGTGCCATCAGCCCGAATCGGGCGGGATCGAGGGATGAGCAGTTCTTC
j_call: TRBJ2-3; d_call: -; v_call: TRBV5-1; clone_size: -; cdr3_aa: CASSLWGRQSILDTQYF; cdr3_nt: TGCGCCAGCAGCTTGTGGGGCAGACAGTCGATTTTGGATACGCAGTATTTT
j_call: TRBJ1-2; d_call: -; v_call: TRBV19; clone_size: -; cdr3_aa: CASSISVTAYGYTF; cdr3_nt: TGTGCCAGTAGTATATCTGTGACAGCCTATGGCTACACCTTC
j_call: TRBJ2-5; d_call: TRBD2; v_call: TRBV7-9; clone_size: -; cdr3_aa: CASRIAGAETQYF; cdr3_nt: TGTGCCAGCAGGATAGCGGGAGCAGAGACCCAGTACTTC
j_call: TRBJ2-5; d_call: -; v_call: TRBV21-1; clone_size: -; cdr3_aa: CAKDGRGQETQYF; cdr3_nt: TGTGCCAAGGACGGGAGAGGCCAAGAGACCCAGTACTTC
j_call: TRBJ2-7; d_call: TRBD1; v_call: TRBV19; clone_size: -; cdr3_aa: CASSMAGTGLLYEQYF; cdr3_nt: TGTGCCAGTAGTATGGCCGGGACAGGACTTCTGTACGAGCAGTACTTC
j_call: TRBJ2-1; d_call: TRBD2; v_call: TRBV19; clone_size: -; cdr3_aa: CASRSLAGERNEQFF; cdr3_nt: TGTGCCAGTAGATCCCTAGCGGGGGAAAGAAATGAGCAGTTCTTC
j_call: TRBJ1-3; d_call: -; v_call: TRBV5-1; clone_size: -; cdr3_aa: CASSFGWVRESSGNTIYF; cdr3_nt: TGCGCCAGCAGCTTCGGGTGGGTGAGGGAGAGCTCTGGAAACACCATATATTTT
j_call: TRBJ2-7; d_call: TRBD2; v_call: TRBV19; clone_size: -; cdr3_aa: CASSTPHPGGPVEQYF; cdr3_nt: TGTGCCAGTAGTACCCCCCATCCGGGAGGGCCGGTCGAGCAGTACTTC
j_call: TRBJ1-1; d_call: -; v_call: TRBV7-8; clone_size: -; cdr3_aa: CASSFAGAVGTEAFF; cdr3_nt: TGTGCCAGCAGCTTTGCGGGGGCGGTTGGCACTGAAGCTTTCTTT
j_call: TRBJ2-7; d_call: TRBD1; v_call: TRBV5-1; clone_size: -; cdr3_aa: CASSRNRDRYEQYF; cdr3_nt: TGCGCCAGCAGCAGGAACCGGGACAGATACGAGCAGTACTTC
j_call: TRBJ2-7; d_call: -; v_call: TRBV19; clone_size: -; cdr3_aa: CASKAAVGSYEQYF; cdr3_nt: TGTGCCAGTAAGGCGGCAGTCGGGTCCTACGAGCAGTACTTC
j_call: TRBJ2-6; d_call: TRBD1; v_call: TRBV2; clone_size: -; cdr3_aa: CASRPGQGSSGANVLTF; cdr3_nt: TGTGCCAGCAGACCGGGACAGGGGAGCTCTGGGGCCAACGTCCTGACTTTC
j_call: TRBJ1-2; d_call: -; v_call: TRBV6-4; clone_size: -; cdr3_aa: CASSEGRSGDGYTF; cdr3_nt: TGTGCCAGCAGTGAGGGCAGAAGTGGCGACGGCTACACCTTC
j_call: TRBJ1-6; d_call: -; v_call: TRBV28; clone_size: -; cdr3_aa: CASSFELDTGWNNSPLHF; cdr3_nt: TGTGCCAGCAGTTTTGAATTGGACACGGGTTGGAATAATTCACCCCTCCACTTT
j_call: TRBJ2-7; d_call: -; v_call: TRBV27; clone_size: -; cdr3_aa: CASSIRLPRDGYEQYF; cdr3_nt: TGTGCCAGCAGTATTAGGCTCCCGCGGGACGGCTACGAGCAGTACTTC
j_call: TRBJ2-1; d_call: TRBD2; v_call: TRBV28; clone_size: -; cdr3_aa: CASSTRRAGGHNEQFF; cdr3_nt: TGTGCCAGCAGTACCCGGAGGGCGGGAGGTCACAATGAGCAGTTCTTC
j_call: TRBJ2-1; d_call: TRBD2; v_call: TRBV10-2; clone_size: -; cdr3_aa: CASSELPSGSYNEQFF; cdr3_nt: TGCGCCAGCAGTGAGCTCCCGAGCGGGAGTTACAATGAGCAGTTCTTC
j_call: TRBJ2-7; d_call: TRBD1; v_call: TRBV27; clone_size: -; cdr3_aa: CASSLQGAVFYEQYF; cdr3_nt: TGTGCCAGCAGTTTACAGGGGGCGGTTTTCTACGAGCAGTACTTC
j_call: TRBJ2-5; d_call: -; v_call: TRBV7-9; clone_size: -; cdr3_aa: CASSSEGSGVQETQYF; cdr3_nt: TGTGCCAGCAGCTCCGAGGGTAGTGGGGTTCAAGAGACCCAGTACTTC
j_call: TRBJ1-6; d_call: -; v_call: TRBV2; clone_size: -; cdr3_aa: CASSGQATSSPLHF; cdr3_nt: TGTGCCAGCAGTGGACAGGCAACGAGTTCACCCCTCCACTTT
j_call: TRBJ2-5; d_call: TRBD1; v_call: TRBV2; clone_size: -; cdr3_aa: CASSEQGAQETQYF; cdr3_nt: TGTGCCAGCAGTGAACAGGGGGCCCAAGAGACCCAGTACTTC
j_call: TRBJ1-2; d_call: -; v_call: TRBV2; clone_size: few; cdr3_aa: CASSEVASGGYTF; cdr3_nt: TGTGCCAGCAGTGAAGTAGCGTCGGGTGGCTACACCTTC
j_call: TRBJ2-7; d_call: TRBD2; v_call: TRBV5-5; clone_size: -; cdr3_aa: CASTTSGYEQYF; cdr3_nt: TGTGCCAGCACCACTAGCGGATACGAGCAGTACTTC
j_call: TRBJ1-5; d_call: -; v_call: TRBV28; clone_size: -; cdr3_aa: CASSLGEVPQPQHF; cdr3_nt: TGTGCCAGCAGTTTGGGAGAGGTTCCTCAGCCCCAGCATTTT
j_call: TRBJ2-7; d_call: -; v_call: TRBV3-1/TRBV3-2; clone_size: -; cdr3_aa: CASRRVSYEQYF; cdr3_nt: TGTGCCAGCAGGCGGGTCTCCTACGAGCAGTACTTC
j_call: TRBJ1-5; d_call: TRBD1; v_call: TRBV7-9; clone_size: -; cdr3_aa: CASSLAGTEGQPQHF; cdr3_nt: TGTGCCAGCAGCTTAGCCGGGACAGAAGGTCAGCCCCAGCATTTT
j_call: TRBJ1-2; d_call: -; v_call: TRBV19; clone_size: few; cdr3_aa: CASSITGGSGGYTF; cdr3_nt: TGTGCCAGTAGTATAACCGGGGGTTCCGGTGGCTACACCTTC
j_call: TRBJ2-2; d_call: TRBD2; v_call: TRBV7-2; clone_size: -; cdr3_aa: CASSPTSGSTGELFF; cdr3_nt: TGTGCCAGCAGCCCGACTAGCGGGAGTACCGGGGAGCTGTTTTTT
j_call: TRBJ2-7; d_call: TRBD2; v_call: TRBV5-1; clone_size: -; cdr3_aa: CASTASGNYEQYF; cdr3_nt: TGCGCCAGCACCGCTAGCGGGAACTACGAGCAGTACTTC
j_call: TRBJ2-7; d_call: -; v_call: TRBV6-5; clone_size: -; cdr3_aa: CASSFTDSSYEQYF; cdr3_nt: TGTGCCAGCAGTTTCACGGACAGCTCCTACGAGCAGTACTTC
j_call: TRBJ2-3; d_call: -; v_call: TRBV29-1; clone_size: -; cdr3_aa: CSVDWEAGLQYF; cdr3_nt: TGCAGCGTTGATTGGGAGGCGGGACTGCAGTATTTT
j_call: TRBJ1-2; d_call: TRBD1; v_call: TRBV6-6; clone_size: -; cdr3_aa: CASSPSVQGAGYGYTF; cdr3_nt: TGTGCCAGCAGCCCTTCCGTCCAGGGGGCAGGCTATGGCTACACCTTC
j_call: TRBJ2-7; d_call: -; v_call: TRBV28; clone_size: -; cdr3_aa: CASRGSSYEQYF; cdr3_nt: TGTGCCAGCAGAGGGAGCAGCTACGAGCAGTACTTC
j_call: TRBJ1-5; d_call: TRBD1; v_call: TRBV24-1; clone_size: -; cdr3_aa: CATSDSRTGPLDQPQHF; cdr3_nt: TGTGCCACCAGTGATTCCAGGACAGGCCCCCTAGATCAGCCCCAGCATTTT
j_call: TRBJ2-4; d_call: TRBD1; v_call: TRBV19; clone_size: few; cdr3_aa: CASSTGTVAKNIQYF; cdr3_nt: TGTGCCAGTTCGACAGGGACAGTAGCCAAAAACATTCAGTACTTC
j_call: TRBJ2-7; d_call: TRBD2; v_call: TRBV19; clone_size: -; cdr3_aa: CASSPSTSGSFYEQYF; cdr3_nt: TGTGCCAGTAGCCCCTCGACTAGCGGGAGCTTCTACGAGCAGTACTTC
j_call: TRBJ2-1; d_call: TRBD2; v_call: TRBV5-4; clone_size: -; cdr3_aa: CASSVPSSGRAVDEQFF; cdr3_nt: TGTGCCAGCAGCGTGCCGTCTAGCGGGAGGGCCGTTGATGAGCAGTTCTTC
j_call: TRBJ1-2; d_call: TRBD1; v_call: TRBV19; clone_size: -; cdr3_aa: CASSSTSGQGCF; cdr3_nt: TGTGCCAGTAGTTCCACCTCGGGACAGGGGTGCTTC
j_call: TRBJ2-2; d_call: -; v_call: TRBV6-5; clone_size: -; cdr3_aa: CASSLGGSDDTGELFF; cdr3_nt: TGTGCCAGCAGTTTAGGAGGGTCGGATGACACCGGGGAGCTGTTTTTT
j_call: TRBJ1-2; d_call: -; v_call: TRBV6-1; clone_size: -; cdr3_aa: CASSEGAGVGCTF; cdr3_nt: TGTGCCAGCAGTGAAGGGGCAGGGGTTGGTTGCACCTTC
j_call: TRBJ2-5; d_call: TRBD1; v_call: TRBV27; clone_size: -; cdr3_aa: CASGKQGAEETQYF; cdr3_nt: TGTGCCAGCGGGAAACAGGGGGCGGAAGAGACCCAGTACTTC
j_call: TRBJ2-1; d_call: TRBD2; v_call: TRBV7-8; clone_size: -; cdr3_aa: CASSPGLASSNEQFF; cdr3_nt: TGTGCCAGCAGCCCTGGACTAGCGAGCTCCAATGAGCAGTTCTTC
j_call: TRBJ2-2; d_call: TRBD2; v_call: TRBV2; clone_size: -; cdr3_aa: CASRGGMLRSGELFF; cdr3_nt: TGTGCCAGCAGGGGGGGGATGCTCCGCTCCGGGGAGCTGTTTTTT
j_call: TRBJ2-1; d_call: -; v_call: TRBV5-1; clone_size: -; cdr3_aa: CASSFIMMMGSEQFF; cdr3_nt: TGCGCCAGCAGCTTTATTATGATGATGGGGAGTGAGCAGTTCTTC
j_call: TRBJ1-1; d_call: -; v_call: TRBV6-5; clone_size: -; cdr3_aa: CASSTTVNTEAFF; cdr3_nt: TGTGCCAGCAGTACGACAGTGAACACTGAAGCTTTCTTT
j_call: TRBJ2-5; d_call: TRBD1; v_call: TRBV7-2; clone_size: once; cdr3_aa: CASSLGVGTGDNQETQYF; cdr3_nt: TGTGCCAGCAGCTTAGGGGTGGGGACAGGGGATAATCAAGAGACCCAGTACTTC
j_call: TRBJ2-3; d_call: TRBD2; v_call: TRBV27; clone_size: -; cdr3_aa: CASSSKLAGGPTDTQYF; cdr3_nt: TGTGCCAGCAGTTCCAAACTAGCGGGAGGGCCAACAGATACGCAGTATTTT
j_call: TRBJ2-3; d_call: -; v_call: TRBV7-2; clone_size: -; cdr3_aa: CASSPGTLTQYF; cdr3_nt: TGTGCCAGCAGCCCCGGGACACTTACGCAGTATTTT
j_call: TRBJ2-7; d_call: TRBD2; v_call: TRBV3-1/TRBV3-2; clone_size: -; cdr3_aa: CASSVPRTSGMYEQYF; cdr3_nt: TGTGCCAGCAGCGTCCCCCGGACTAGCGGGATGTACGAGCAGTACTTC
j_call: TRBJ2-1; d_call: TRBD2; v_call: TRBV19; clone_size: -; cdr3_aa: CATAAAGGPQGNEQFF; cdr3_nt: TGTGCCACCGCGGCAGCGGGAGGGCCCCAGGGCAATGAGCAGTTCTTC
j_call: TRBJ1-4; d_call: -; v_call: TRBV2; clone_size: -; cdr3_aa: CASGQPLNEKLFF; cdr3_nt: TGTGCCAGTGGACAGCCACTTAATGAAAAACTGTTTTTT
j_call: TRBJ2-1; d_call: TRBD2; v_call: TRBV28; clone_size: -; cdr3_aa: CASSWGGSYNEQFF; cdr3_nt: TGTGCCAGCAGTTGGGGGGGCTCCTACAATGAGCAGTTCTTC
j_call: TRBJ2-3; d_call: TRBD1; v_call: TRBV19; clone_size: -; cdr3_aa: CASSRQGRPDTQYF; cdr3_nt: TGTGCCAGTAGTCGACAGGGTAGACCAGATACGCAGTATTTT